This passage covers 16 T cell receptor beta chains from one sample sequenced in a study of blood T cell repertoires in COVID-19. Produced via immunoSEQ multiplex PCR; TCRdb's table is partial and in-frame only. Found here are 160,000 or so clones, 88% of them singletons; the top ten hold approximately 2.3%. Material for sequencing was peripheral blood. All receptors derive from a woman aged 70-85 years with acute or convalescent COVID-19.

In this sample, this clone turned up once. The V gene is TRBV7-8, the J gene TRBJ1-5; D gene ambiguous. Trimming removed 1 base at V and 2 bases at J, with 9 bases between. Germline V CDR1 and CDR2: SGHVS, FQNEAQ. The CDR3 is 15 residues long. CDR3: CASSLEWEGNQPQHF. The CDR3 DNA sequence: TGTGCCAGCAGCTTAGAGTGGGAGGGCAATCAGCCCCAGCATTTT.

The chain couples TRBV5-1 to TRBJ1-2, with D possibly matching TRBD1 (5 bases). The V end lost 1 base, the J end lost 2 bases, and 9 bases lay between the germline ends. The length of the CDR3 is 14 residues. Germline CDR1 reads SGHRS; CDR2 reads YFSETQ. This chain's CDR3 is CASSLSQGNYGYTF. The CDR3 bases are TGCGCCAGCAGCTTGAGCCAGGGCAACTATGGCTACACCTTC.

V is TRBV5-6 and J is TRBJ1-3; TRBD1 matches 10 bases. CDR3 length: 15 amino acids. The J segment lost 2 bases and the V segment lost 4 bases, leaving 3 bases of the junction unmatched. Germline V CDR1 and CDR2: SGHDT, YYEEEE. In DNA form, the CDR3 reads TGTGCCAGCAGCATAGGACAGGGGGCTGGAAACACCATATATTTT. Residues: CASSIGQGAGNTIYF.

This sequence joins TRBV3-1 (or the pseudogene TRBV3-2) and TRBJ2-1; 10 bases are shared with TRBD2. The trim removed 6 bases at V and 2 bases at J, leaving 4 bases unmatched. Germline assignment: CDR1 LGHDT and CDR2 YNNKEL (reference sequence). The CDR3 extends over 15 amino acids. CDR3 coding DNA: TGTGCCAGCAGAGAGAGCGGGGGGGCCTACAATGAGCAGTTCTTC. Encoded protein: CASRESGGAYNEQFF.

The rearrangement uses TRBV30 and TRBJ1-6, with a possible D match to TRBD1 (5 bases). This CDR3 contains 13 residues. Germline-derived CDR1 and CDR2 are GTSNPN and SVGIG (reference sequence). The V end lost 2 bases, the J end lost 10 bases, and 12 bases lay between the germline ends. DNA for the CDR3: TGTGCCTGGAGTAGGACAAAGGAGTCACCCCTCCACTTT. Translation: CAWSRTKESPLHF. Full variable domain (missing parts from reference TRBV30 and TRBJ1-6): SQTIHQWPATLVQPVGSPLSLECTVEGTSNPNLYWYRQAAGRGLQLLFYSVGIGQISSEVPQNLSASRPQDRQFILSSKKLLLSDSGFYLCAWSRTKESPLHFGNGTRLTVT.

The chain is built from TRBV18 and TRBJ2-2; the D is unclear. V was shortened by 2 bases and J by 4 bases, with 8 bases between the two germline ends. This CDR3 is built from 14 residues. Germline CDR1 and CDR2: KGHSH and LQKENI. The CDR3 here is CASSPSGTTGELFF. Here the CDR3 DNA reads TGTGCCAGCTCACCATCAGGAACCACCGGGGAGCTGTTTTTT.

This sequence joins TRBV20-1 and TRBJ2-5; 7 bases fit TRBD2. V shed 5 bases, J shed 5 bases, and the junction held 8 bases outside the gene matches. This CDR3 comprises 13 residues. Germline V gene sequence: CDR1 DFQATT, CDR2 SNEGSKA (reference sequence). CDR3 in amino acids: CSAGGGGRETQYF. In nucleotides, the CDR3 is TGCAGTGCTGGTGGGGGAGGGCGGGAGACCCAGTACTTC.

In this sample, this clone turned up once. This chain's CDR3 is CASSLLGGSTDTQYF. The CDR3, as DNA: TGTGCCAGCAGCTTGCTTGGGGGGAGCACAGATACGCAGTATTTT. The J gene is TRBJ2-3, the V gene TRBV5-8, with a weak D call TRBD2 (6 bases). Trimming took off 1 base at V and 0 bases at J, with 9 bases between the two ends. Germline CDR1 is SGHTS and CDR2 is YDEGEE. This CDR3 region has 15 residues.

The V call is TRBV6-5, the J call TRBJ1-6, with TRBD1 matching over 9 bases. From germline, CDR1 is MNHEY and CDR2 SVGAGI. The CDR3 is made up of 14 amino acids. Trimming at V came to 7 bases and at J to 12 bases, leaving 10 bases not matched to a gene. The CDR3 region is CASTAGTGYIPLHF. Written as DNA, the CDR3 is TGTGCCAGCACTGCAGGGACAGGGTACATACCCCTCCACTTT.

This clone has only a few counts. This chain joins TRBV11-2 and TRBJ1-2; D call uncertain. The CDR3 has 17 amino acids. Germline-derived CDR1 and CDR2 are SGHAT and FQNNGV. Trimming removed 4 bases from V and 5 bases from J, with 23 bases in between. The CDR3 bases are TGTGCCAGCAGCTCCATTATAGCACCCGGGAGTAGGTATGGCTACACCTTC. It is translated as CASSSIIAPGSRYGYTF. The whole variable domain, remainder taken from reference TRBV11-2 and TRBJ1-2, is EAGVAQSPRYKIIEKRQSVAFWCNPISGHATLYWYQQILGQGPKLLIQFQNNGVVDDSQLPKDRFSAERLKGVDSTLKIQPAKLEDSAVYLCASSSIIAPGSRYGYTFGSGTRLTVV.

This CDR3 reads CASSQGQNSYGYTF. As DNA, the CDR3 is TGTGCCAGCAGCCAAGGACAGAACTCCTATGGCTACACCTTC. The rearrangement links TRBV3-1 (or the pseudogene TRBV3-2) to TRBJ1-2; tentative D call: TRBD1 (5 bases). There are 14 residues in the CDR3. Looked up from germline, CDR1 is LGHDT and CDR2 is YNNKEL (reference sequence). V lost 1 base to trimming and J lost 4 bases, with 10 bases between them.

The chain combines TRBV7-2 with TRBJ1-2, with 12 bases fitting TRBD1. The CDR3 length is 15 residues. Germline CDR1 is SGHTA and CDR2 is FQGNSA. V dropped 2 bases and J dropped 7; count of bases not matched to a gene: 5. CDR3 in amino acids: CASSLRGQGAAGYTF. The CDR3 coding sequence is TGTGCCAGCAGCTTACGGGGACAGGGGGCGGCTGGCTACACCTTC.

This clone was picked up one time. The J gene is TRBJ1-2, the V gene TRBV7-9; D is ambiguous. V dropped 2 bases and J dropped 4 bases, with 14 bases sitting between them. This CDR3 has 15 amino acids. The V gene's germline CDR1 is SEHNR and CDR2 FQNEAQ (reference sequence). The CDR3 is CASSLSVPFSYGYTF. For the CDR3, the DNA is TGTGCCAGCAGCTTATCCGTTCCCTTCAGCTATGGCTACACCTTC.

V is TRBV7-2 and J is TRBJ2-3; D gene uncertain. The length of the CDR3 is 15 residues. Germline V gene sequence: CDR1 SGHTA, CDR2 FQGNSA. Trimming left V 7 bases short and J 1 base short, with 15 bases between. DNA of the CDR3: TGTGCCAGCACCCCAACTCGCACTGGCACAGATACGCAGTATTTT. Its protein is CASTPTRTGTDTQYF.

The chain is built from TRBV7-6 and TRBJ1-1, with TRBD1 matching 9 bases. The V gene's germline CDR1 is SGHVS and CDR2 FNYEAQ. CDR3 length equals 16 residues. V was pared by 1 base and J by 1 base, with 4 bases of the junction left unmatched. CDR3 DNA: TGTGCCAGCAGCTTAGAGCCACAGGGGGCGAACACTGAAGCTTTCTTT. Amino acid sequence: CASSLEPQGANTEAFF.

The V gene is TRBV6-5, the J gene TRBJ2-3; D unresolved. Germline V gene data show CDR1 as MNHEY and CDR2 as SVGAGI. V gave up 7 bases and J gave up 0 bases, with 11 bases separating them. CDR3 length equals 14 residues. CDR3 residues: CASKRSLSTDTQYF. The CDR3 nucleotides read TGTGCCAGCAAGAGGAGCCTTAGCACAGATACGCAGTATTTT.